The T cell receptor beta chain under discussion was sequenced for a study of PD-1 blockade in classical Hodgkin lymphoma. Study-wide background: Intravenous nivolumab at 3 mg/kg was given to patients every 2 weeks.

After autologous stem cell transplantation all patients relapsed, and prior brentuximab vedotin exposure differed between cohorts. The CDR3 loop spans 14 amino acids. Germline CDR1 MDHEN, CDR2 SYDVKM. The ends were cut back, 3 bases at V and 5 bases at J, with 10 bases in the middle. The data were produced by immunoSEQ multiplex PCR, yet TCRdb's version contains in-frame clones alone and is incomplete. The table shows about 110,000 clones, with 89% occurring only once. Specimen: peripheral blood mononuclear cells (PBMCs), collected before the second cycle of nivolumab. V gene TRBV28 combines with J gene TRBJ1-4; D gene ambiguous. The sequence derives from a human donor with classical Hodgkin lymphoma. The CDR3 spells CASSFMDLNEKLFF. The DNA for the CDR3 is TGTGCCAGCAGTTTCATGGACCTGAATGAAAAACTGTTTTTT.